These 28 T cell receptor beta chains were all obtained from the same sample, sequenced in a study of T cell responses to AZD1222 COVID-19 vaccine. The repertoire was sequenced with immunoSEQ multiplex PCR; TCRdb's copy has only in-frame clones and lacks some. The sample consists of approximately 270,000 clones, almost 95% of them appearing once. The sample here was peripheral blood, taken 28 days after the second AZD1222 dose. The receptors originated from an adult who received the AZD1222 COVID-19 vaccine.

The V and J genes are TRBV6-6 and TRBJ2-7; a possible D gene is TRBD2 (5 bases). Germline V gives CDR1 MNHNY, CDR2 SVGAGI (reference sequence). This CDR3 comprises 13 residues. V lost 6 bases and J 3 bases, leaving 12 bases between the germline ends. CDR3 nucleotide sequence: TGTGCCAGCAGGCTAACAGACTACTACGAGCAGTACTTC. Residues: CASRLTDYYEQYF.

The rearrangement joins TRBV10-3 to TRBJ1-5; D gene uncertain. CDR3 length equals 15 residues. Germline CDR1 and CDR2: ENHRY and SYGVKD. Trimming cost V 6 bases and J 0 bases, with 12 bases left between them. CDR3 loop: CAISPTVVSNQPQHF. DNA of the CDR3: TGTGCCATCAGCCCAACGGTCGTTAGCAATCAGCCCCAGCATTTT.

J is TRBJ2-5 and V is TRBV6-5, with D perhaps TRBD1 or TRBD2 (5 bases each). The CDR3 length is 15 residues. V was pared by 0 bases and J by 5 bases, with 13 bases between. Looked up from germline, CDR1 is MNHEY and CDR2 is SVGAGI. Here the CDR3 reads CASSYSLYRRETQYF. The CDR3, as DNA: TGTGCCAGCAGTTACTCATTGTACAGGAGGGAGACCCAGTACTTC.

CDR3 loop: CAWSVRELGYGYTF. For the CDR3, the DNA is TGTGCCTGGAGTGTACGGGAGCTAGGCTATGGCTACACCTTC. The chain is built from TRBV30 and TRBJ1-2; D not certain. V shed 0 bases and J shed 4 bases, with 12 bases lying between them. The CDR3 contains 14 residues. Looked up from germline, CDR1 is GTSNPN and CDR2 is SVGIG (reference sequence).

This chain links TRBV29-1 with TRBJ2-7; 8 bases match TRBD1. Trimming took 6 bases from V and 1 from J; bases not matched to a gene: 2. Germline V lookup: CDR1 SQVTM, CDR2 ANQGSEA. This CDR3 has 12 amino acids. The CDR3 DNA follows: TGCAGCGTCCGGACAGGGTCCTACGAGCAGTACTTC. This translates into CSVRTGSYEQYF.

The CDR3 here is CASSQGRGIYNEQFF. The CDR3 DNA reads as TGCGCCAGCAGCCAAGGGCGGGGCATTTACAATGAGCAGTTCTTC. This rearrangement joins TRBV4-3 to TRBJ2-1, with D maybe TRBD2 (6 bases). V was shortened by 1 base and J by 4 bases, with 11 bases between the two germline ends. Germline lookup yields CDR1 LGHNA and CDR2 YSLEER. The CDR3 has 15 amino acids.

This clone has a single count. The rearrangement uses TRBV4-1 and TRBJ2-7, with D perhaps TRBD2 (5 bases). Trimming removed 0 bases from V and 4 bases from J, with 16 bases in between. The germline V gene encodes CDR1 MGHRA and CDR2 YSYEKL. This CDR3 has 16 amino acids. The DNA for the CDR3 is TGCGCCAGCAGCCAAGAGGGGTTAATATCGGGATACGAGCAGTACTTC. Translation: CASSQEGLISGYEQYF.

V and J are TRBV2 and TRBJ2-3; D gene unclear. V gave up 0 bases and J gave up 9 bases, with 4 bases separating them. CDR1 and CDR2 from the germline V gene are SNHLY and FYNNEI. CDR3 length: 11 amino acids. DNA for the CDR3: TGTGCCAGCAGTGAAGCTAGGACGCAGTATTTT. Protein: CASSEARTQYF.

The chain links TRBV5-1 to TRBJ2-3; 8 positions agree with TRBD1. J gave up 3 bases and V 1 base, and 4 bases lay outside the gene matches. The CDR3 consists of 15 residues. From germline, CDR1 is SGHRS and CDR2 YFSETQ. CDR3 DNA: TGCGCCAGCAGCTTGTTTGGACAGGGTACAGATACGCAGTATTTT. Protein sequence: CASSLFGQGTDTQYF.

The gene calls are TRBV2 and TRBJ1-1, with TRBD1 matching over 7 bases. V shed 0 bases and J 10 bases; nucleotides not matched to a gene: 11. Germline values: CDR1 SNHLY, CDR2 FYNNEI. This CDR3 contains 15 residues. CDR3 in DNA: TGTGCCAGCAGTGAAGCGCCGAGCAGGGGGGTAAGAGCTTTCTTT. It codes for CASSEAPSRGVRAFF.

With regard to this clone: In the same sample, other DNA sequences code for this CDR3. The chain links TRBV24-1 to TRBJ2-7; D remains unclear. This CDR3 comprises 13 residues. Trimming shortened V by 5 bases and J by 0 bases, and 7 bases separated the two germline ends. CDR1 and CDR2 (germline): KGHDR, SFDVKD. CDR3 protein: CATSAPSSYEQYF. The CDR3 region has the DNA TGTGCCACCAGTGCTCCAAGCTCCTACGAGCAGTACTTC.

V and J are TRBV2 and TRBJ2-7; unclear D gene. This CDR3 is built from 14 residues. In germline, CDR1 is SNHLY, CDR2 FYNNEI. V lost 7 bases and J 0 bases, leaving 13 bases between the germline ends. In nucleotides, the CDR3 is TGTGCCAGCACCGCGAGTCGGAGCTCCTACGAGCAGTACTTC. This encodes CASTASRSSYEQYF.

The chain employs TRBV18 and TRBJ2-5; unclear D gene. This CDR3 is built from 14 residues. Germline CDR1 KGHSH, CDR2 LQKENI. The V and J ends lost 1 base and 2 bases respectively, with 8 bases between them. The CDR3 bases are TGTGCCAGCTCACCACGGGCAGTTCAAGAGACCCAGTACTTC. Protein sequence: CASSPRAVQETQYF.

The DNA for the CDR3 is TGTGCCAGCAGCTCAACTAGCGGAGGGGGCGAGCAGTACTTC. Translated, it gives CASSSTSGGGEQYF. The chain employs TRBV7-9 and TRBJ2-7; 8 positions match TRBD2. The CDR3 extends over 14 amino acids. V shed 4 bases and J 6 bases; nucleotides not matched to a gene: 8. Germline assignment: CDR1 SEHNR and CDR2 FQNEAQ (reference sequence).

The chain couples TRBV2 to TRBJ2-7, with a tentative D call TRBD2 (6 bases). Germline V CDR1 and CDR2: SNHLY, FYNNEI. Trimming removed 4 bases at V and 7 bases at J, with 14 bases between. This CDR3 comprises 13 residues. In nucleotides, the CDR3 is TGTGCCAGCAGTGCGGGACTCCGCGGGGAGCAGTACTTC. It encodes CASSAGLRGEQYF. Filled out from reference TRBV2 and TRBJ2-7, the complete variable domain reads EPEVTQTPSHQVTQMGQEVILRCVPISNHLYFYWYRQILGQKVEFLVSFYNNEISEKSEIFDDQFSVERPDGSNFTLKIRSTKLEDSAMYFCASSAGLRGEQYFGPGTRLTVT.

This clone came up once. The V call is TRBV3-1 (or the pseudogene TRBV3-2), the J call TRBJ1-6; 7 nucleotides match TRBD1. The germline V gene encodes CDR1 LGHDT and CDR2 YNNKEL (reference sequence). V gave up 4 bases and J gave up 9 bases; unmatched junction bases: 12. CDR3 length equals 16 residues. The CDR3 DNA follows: TGTGCCAGCAGCCCCCGGGGGCGACAGGGCACTTCACCCCTCCACTTT. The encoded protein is CASSPRGRQGTSPLHF.

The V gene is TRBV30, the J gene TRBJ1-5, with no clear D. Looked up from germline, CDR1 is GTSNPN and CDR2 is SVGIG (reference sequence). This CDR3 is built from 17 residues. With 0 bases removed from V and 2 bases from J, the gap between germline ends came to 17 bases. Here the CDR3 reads CAWSVLDGNRGNQPQHF. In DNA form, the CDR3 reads TGTGCCTGGAGTGTACTCGATGGAAACCGAGGCAATCAGCCCCAGCATTTT.

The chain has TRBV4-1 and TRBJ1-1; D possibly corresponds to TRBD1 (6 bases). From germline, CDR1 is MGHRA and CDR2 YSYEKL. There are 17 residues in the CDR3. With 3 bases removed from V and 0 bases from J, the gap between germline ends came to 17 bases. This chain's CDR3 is CASSHRIPGTLNTEAFF. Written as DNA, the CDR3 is TGCGCCAGCAGCCACCGAATCCCCGGGACACTGAACACTGAAGCTTTCTTT.

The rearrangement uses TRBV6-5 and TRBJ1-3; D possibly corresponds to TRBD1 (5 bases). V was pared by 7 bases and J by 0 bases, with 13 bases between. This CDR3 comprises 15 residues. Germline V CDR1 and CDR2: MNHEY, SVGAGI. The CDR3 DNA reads TGTGCCAGCACTAGGGGCCTCTTCTCTGGAAACACCATATATTTT. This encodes CASTRGLFSGNTIYF.

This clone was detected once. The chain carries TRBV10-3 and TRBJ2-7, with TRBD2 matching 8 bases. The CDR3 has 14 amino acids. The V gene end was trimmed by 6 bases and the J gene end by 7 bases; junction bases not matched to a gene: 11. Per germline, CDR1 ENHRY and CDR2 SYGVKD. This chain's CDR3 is CAIRTSGGSWEQYF. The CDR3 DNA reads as TGTGCCATCAGGACCTCGGGAGGGTCTTGGGAGCAGTACTTC.

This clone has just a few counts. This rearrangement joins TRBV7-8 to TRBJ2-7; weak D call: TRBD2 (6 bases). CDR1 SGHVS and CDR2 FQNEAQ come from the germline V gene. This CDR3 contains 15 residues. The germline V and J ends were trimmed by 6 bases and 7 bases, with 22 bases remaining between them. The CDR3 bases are TGTGCCAGCAGTCCCACGGAGGGATGGACGAGGGAGCAGTACTTC. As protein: CASSPTEGWTREQYF.

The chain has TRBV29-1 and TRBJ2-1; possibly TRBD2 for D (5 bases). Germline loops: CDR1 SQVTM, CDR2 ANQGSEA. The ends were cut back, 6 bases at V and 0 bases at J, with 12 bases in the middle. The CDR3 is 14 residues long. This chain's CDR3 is CSVKADHSYNEQFF. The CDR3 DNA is TGCAGCGTCAAAGCGGACCACTCCTACAATGAGCAGTTCTTC.

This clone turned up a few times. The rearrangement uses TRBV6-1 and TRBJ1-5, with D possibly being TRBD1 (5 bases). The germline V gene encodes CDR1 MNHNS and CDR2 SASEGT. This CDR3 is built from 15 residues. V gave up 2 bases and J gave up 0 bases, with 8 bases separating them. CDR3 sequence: CASSEQGNSNQPQHF. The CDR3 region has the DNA TGTGCCAGCAGTGAACAGGGTAATAGCAATCAGCCCCAGCATTTT.

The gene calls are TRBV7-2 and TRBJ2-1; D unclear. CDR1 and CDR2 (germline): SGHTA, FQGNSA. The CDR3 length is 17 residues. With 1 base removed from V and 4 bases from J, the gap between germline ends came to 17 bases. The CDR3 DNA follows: TGTGCCAGCAGCTTAGTCCCCGGAAACCGGCCTTACAATGAGCAGTTCTTC. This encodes CASSLVPGNRPYNEQFF.

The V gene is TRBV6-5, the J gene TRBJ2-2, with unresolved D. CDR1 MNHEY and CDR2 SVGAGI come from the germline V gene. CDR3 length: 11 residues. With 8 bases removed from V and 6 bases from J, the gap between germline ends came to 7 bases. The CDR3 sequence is CASAWAGELFF. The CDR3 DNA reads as TGTGCCAGCGCCTGGGCCGGGGAGCTGTTTTTT.

The CDR3: CASSSSGGLQETQYF. Here the CDR3 DNA reads TGTGCCAGCAGTTCTAGCGGGGGTTTACAAGAGACCCAGTACTTC. The chain combines TRBV2 with TRBJ2-5; 10 bases map to TRBD2. After removal of 5 bases from V and 2 bases from J, the junction contained 5 bases not matched to a gene. The V gene's germline CDR1 is SNHLY and CDR2 FYNNEI. The CDR3 length is 15 residues.

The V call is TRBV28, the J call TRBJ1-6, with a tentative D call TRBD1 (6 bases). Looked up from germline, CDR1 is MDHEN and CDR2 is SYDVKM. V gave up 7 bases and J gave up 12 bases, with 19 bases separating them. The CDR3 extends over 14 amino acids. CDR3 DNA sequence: TGTGCCAGCATCAATTGGGGGCAGGGCCAACCCCTCCACTTT. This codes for CASINWGQGQPLHF.

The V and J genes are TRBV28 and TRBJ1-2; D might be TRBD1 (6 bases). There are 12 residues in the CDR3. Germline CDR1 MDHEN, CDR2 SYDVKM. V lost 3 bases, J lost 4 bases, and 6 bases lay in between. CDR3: CASSFRGYGYTF. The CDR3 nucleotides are TGTGCCAGCAGTTTCAGGGGCTATGGCTACACCTTC.